This TCR beta chain stems from a study of post-analysis software for immune sequencing data. Study-wide findings and caveats: People with multiple sclerosis had a significantly lower normalized Chao1 diversity than controls did.

Comment on this clonotype: The antigen is not known.

Built from TCR beta cDNA, the libraries had unique molecular identifiers in them. Input of about 0.9 to 10 million T cells yielded about half a million cDNA molecules. TCRdb fed the PCR reads into MiXCR, producing one record per CDR3 protein. The data show some 700,000 distinct CDR3 sequences, roughly three fifths seen once. The sample comprised blood. The sequence derives from a girl aged 2-9 years with multiple sclerosis.

CDR3 sequence (DNA): TGTGCCAGCAGCTTAGATATCAGAAGCGGGGGCACCGGGGAGCTGTTTTTT. Translated: CASSLDIRSGGTGELFF. V is TRBV7-2 and J is TRBJ2-2; 8 nucleotides agree with TRBD2. Germline V gene sequence: CDR1 SGHTA, CDR2 FQGNSA. This CDR3 has 17 amino acids. Trimming cost V 1 base and J 4 bases; bases outside gene matches: 8.